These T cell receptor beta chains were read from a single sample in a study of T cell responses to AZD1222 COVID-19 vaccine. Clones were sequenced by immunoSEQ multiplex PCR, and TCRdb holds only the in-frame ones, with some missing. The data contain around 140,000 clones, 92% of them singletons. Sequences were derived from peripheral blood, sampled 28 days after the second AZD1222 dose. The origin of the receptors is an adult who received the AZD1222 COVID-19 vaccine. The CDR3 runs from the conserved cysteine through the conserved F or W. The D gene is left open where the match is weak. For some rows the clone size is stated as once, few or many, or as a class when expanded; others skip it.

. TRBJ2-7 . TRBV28 CASTEARAYEQYF TGTGCCAGCACTGAAGCGCGCGCCTACGAGCAGTACTTC
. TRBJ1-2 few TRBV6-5 CASSLNDRGPYGYTF TGTGCCAGCAGCCTAAATGATCGCGGACCCTATGGCTACACCTTC
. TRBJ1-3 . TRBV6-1 CASSETGASGNTIYF TGTGCCAGCAGTGAAACGGGGGCCTCTGGAAACACCATATATTTT
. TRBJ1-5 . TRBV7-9 CASSLARIGNQPQHF TGTGCCAGCAGCTTAGCAAGAATAGGGAATCAGCCCCAGCATTTT
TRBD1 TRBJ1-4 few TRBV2 CASIDAGGAGIEKLFF TGTGCCAGCATCGATGCAGGGGGCGCCGGAATAGAAAAACTGTTTTTT
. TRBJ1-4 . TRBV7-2 CASSAGGGNEKLFF TGTGCCAGCAGCGCGGGAGGGGGAAATGAAAAACTGTTTTTT
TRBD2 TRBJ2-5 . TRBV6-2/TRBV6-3 CASSPGTSGIETQYF TGTGCCAGCAGTCCGGGGACTAGCGGGATTGAGACCCAGTACTTC
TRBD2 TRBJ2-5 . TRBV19 CASSMSSGTETQYF TGTGCCAGTTCCATGAGTAGCGGGACAGAGACCCAGTACTTC
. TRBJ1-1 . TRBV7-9 CASGQNGAQNTEAFF TGTGCCAGCGGTCAGAACGGGGCGCAGAACACTGAAGCTTTCTTT
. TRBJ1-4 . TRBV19 CASTPGGWSNEKLFF TGTGCCAGTACCCCCGGGGGATGGTCTAATGAAAAACTGTTTTTT
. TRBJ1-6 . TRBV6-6 CASSYDSPLHF TGTGCCAGCAGTTACGACTCACCCCTCCACTTT
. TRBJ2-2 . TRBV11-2 CASSLSDTNTGELFF TGTGCCAGCAGCTTAAGCGACACCAACACCGGGGAGCTGTTTTTT
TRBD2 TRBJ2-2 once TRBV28 CASRAGGPVGELFF TGTGCCAGCAGAGCGGGAGGGCCGGTCGGGGAGCTGTTTTTT
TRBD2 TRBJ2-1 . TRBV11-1 CASSKRLAGAGEQFF TGTGCCAGCAGCAAGAGACTAGCGGGAGCGGGAGAGCAGTTCTTC